Below, 5 T cell receptor beta chains from the same sample are listed, as sequenced in a study of long-term antiretroviral therapy in people with HIV. immunoSEQ v3.0 was run at survey level. Clones were sequenced by immunoSEQ multiplex PCR, and TCRdb holds only the in-frame ones, with some missing. This table holds about 35,000 clones, 70% to 90% found once. The sample consisted of unsorted PBMCs, taken 2.2 years after starting antiretroviral therapy. The source of these receptors is a man younger than 35 with HIV.

The CDR3 nucleotides read TGTGCCACAAAACCGGGACAGGGTGCGGCCACTGAAGCTTTCTTT. Residues: CATKPGQGAATEAFF. The rearrangement links TRBV19 to TRBJ1-1; 9 bases align to TRBD1. CDR3 length: 15 residues. With V trimmed by 10 bases and J by 4 bases, 13 bases remained unmatched. Germline-derived CDR1 and CDR2 are LNHDA and SQIVND (reference sequence).

The V gene is TRBV5-1, the J gene TRBJ2-3; 16 bases align to TRBD2. Germline loops: CDR1 SGHRS, CDR2 YFSETQ. There are 18 residues in the CDR3. J lost 3 bases, V lost 3 bases, and 7 bases had no gene match. The DNA of the CDR3 is TGCGCCAGCAGCTCAGGGACTAGCGGGGGGGCCCTAACAGATACGCAGTATTTT. This translates into CASSSGTSGGALTDTQYF.

The J gene is TRBJ2-1, the V gene TRBV4-3, with D perhaps given as TRBD1 or TRBD2 (6 bases each). In germline, CDR1 is LGHNA, CDR2 YSLEER. Trimming cost V 0 bases and J 12 bases, with 12 bases left between them. CDR3 length equals 13 residues. The CDR3 bases are TGCGCCAGCAGCCAAGATCCCGGGGGCGGGCAGTTCTTC. Translating it yields CASSQDPGGGQFF.

The chain couples TRBV6-1 to TRBJ1-1; 11 nucleotides agree with TRBD1. This CDR3 has 11 amino acids. Trimming cost V 7 bases and J 10 bases; bases outside gene matches: 2. Germline V gene sequence: CDR1 MNHNS, CDR2 SASEGT. CDR3 bases: TGTGCCAGCAAGGACAGGGGGCGAGCTTTCTTT. This encodes CASKDRGRAFF.

This clone has just one count. This rearrangement joins TRBV28 to TRBJ2-2; D ambiguous. Deletions cut 7 bases from V and 1 base from J, with 7 bases between. CDR1 and CDR2 (germline): MDHEN, SYDVKM. This CDR3 is 13 amino acids long. The CDR3 loop reads CASTRQNTGELFF. CDR3 in DNA: TGTGCCAGCACTCGACAGAACACCGGGGAGCTGTTTTTT.